This TCR beta chain was recovered during a study of blood T cell repertoires in COVID-19 (TCRdb year 2020). A note on the overall study: Samples from collaborators originated in the United States, Italy and Spain and spanned both the acute and convalescent phases of COVID-19. The material from the prospective study consisted of cDNA or gDNA derived from T cells, B-cell-depleted T cells, or PBMCs. The dataset comprised deeply sampled blood TCRbeta repertoires from subjects exposed to, actively infected with, or recovered from COVID-19. The repertoires were released in a freely available public database meant as a resource for research on the immune response to SARS-CoV-2. The samples were drawn from two sources: the first 160 participants of the ongoing ImmuneRACE study, and fewer than 1,500 subjects contributed by 6 global collaborators. The sample metadata nearly always contained a de-identified subject ID, COVID-19 status, age in years and sex. HLA class I and class II types, where available, came from metadata supplied by the sample provider rather than from assay-based typing. What the work shows at the level of the full study, not this receptor alone: The quantity of clinical and demographic metadata differed by source and by participant and was supplied without curation.

In the prospective study, participants were about 18 to 100 years old, resided in about two dozen geographic areas of the United States, and were enrolled through a virtual design. Cohort assignment in the prospective study relied on participant-reported clinical history from a screening survey and a study questionnaire. A participant counted as exposed if, within 2 weeks of entering the study, that participant had been in contact with someone who had a PCR-confirmed or clinician-diagnosed COVID-19 case. In the prospective study, mobile phlebotomists collected whole blood, serum and a nasopharyngeal or oropharyngeal swab from each participant. Participants in the prospective study had the option to provide additional blood draws and questionnaires over a roughly two-month period. Prospective study blood samples were shipped either frozen or at room temperature before DNA extraction. The immunoSEQ Assay, a bias-controlled multiplex PCR, was used to amplify TCRbeta CDR3 regions from genomic DNA. In the source study's methods: Within the assay, amplification of reference gene primers was used to estimate how many nucleated cells each sample contained. Sequence reads were collapsed and filtered to measure the absolute abundance of every unique TCRbeta CDR3 rearrangement. For each sample, productive Simpson clonality was calculated as the square root of Simpson's diversity index over productive rearrangements. As stored in TCRdb, this immuneACCESS dataset retains in-frame rearrangements with V and J assigned. A fraction of the clones does not appear; measured against another copy, unresolved V genes explain less than half of the discrepancy, and the remainder lacks a known reason. V and J calls and clone size are those listed in that table; D and trimming were worked out from the DNA. The sample profile shows around 160,000 clones; about four fifths of them were found once. The ten most abundant clones make up 4.5% to 6% of the sample.

A remark on this clone: The antigen this receptor binds is unknown. The sample holds no much larger clone one base away, and base qualities are not on file.

V loses 0 bases, J loses 1 base, and the germline ends lie 7 bases apart. Including cysteine and phenylalanine, the CDR3 has 16 amino acids. Only CDR3 DNA is held: 48 bases, read in frame from base 1. The germline V gene sets CDR1 to LGHNA and CDR2 to YSLEER. This clonotype was sampled from a woman between 50 and 59 years old who had been exposed to COVID-19. The sample comprised PBMCs or T cells enriched from blood (not recorded which). The chain is made from TRBV4-3 and TRBJ1-6, with no confident D gene call. The nucleotide sequence reads as follows: TGCGCCAGCAGCCAAGAGGGGAGTTCCTATAATTCACCCCTCCACTTT. Translated, this gives CASSQEGSSYNSPLHF.